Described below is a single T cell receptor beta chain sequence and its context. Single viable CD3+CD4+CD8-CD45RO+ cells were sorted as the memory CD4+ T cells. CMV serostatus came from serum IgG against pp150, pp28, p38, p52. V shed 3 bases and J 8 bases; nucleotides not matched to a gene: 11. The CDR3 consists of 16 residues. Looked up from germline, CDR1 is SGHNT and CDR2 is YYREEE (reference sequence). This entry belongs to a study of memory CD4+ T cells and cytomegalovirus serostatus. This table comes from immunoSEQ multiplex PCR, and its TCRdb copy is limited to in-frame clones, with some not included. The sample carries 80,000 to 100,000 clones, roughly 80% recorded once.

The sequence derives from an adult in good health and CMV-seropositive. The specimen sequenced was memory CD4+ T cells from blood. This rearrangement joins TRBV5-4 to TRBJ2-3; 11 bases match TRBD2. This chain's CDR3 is CASSSKLAGAGGTQYF. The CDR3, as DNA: TGTGCCAGCAGCTCAAAACTAGCGGGAGCGGGAGGTACGCAGTATTTT.